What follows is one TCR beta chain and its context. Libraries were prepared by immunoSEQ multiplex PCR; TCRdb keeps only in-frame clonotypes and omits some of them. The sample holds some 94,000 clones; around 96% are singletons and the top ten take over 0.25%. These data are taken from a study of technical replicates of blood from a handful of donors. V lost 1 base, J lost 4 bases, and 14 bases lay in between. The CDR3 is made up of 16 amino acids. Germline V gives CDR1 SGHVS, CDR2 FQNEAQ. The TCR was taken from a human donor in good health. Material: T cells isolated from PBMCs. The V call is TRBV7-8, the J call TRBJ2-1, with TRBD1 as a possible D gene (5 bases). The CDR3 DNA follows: TGTGCCAGCAGCTTAGAGTATGTAGGGGAATACAATGAGCAGTTCTTC. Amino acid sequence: CASSLEYVGEYNEQFF. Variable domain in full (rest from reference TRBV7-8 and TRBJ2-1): GAGVSQSPRYKVAKRGQDVALRCDPISGHVSLFWYQQALGQGPEFLTYFQNEAQLDKSGLPSDRFFAERPEGSVSTLKIQRTQQEDSAVYLCASSLEYVGEYNEQFFGPGTRLTVL.